A single sample is the source of the 30 T cell receptor beta chains below, sequenced in a study of T cell clones after liver transplantation. Sequencing used immunoSEQ multiplex PCR; TCRdb keeps in-frame clones, though not all of them. Here the sample spans 68,000 or so clones, 80% to 95% being singletons. Sample: CD4+ T cells from blood, taken approximately 26 months after liver transplant. The receptors originated from a human patient who received a liver transplant. T cells may partly derive from the graft donor.

The rearrangement uses TRBV19 and TRBJ1-1, with TRBD1 matching 9 bases. There are 15 residues in the CDR3. Germline values: CDR1 LNHDA, CDR2 SQIVND (reference sequence). V gave up 6 bases and J gave up 4 bases; unmatched junction bases: 9. DNA for the CDR3: TGTGCCAGTAGGGACAGGGGTAGGGGTAGCACTGAAGCTTTCTTT. This encodes CASRDRGRGSTEAFF.

The chain recombines TRBV2 with TRBJ2-7; 7 nucleotides agree with TRBD2. V was pared by 5 bases and J by 1 base, with 2 bases of the junction left unmatched. Germline CDR1 SNHLY, CDR2 FYNNEI. This CDR3 is built from 13 residues. This CDR3 reads CASSSGASYEQYF. CDR3 nucleotides: TGTGCCAGCAGTAGCGGGGCTTCCTACGAGCAGTACTTC.

This clone was found once. V gene TRBV7-9 combines with J gene TRBJ1-4, with D perhaps matching TRBD1 (6 bases). Trimming cost V 5 bases and J 3 bases, with 16 bases left between them. Germline assignment: CDR1 SEHNR and CDR2 FQNEAQ (reference sequence). The CDR3 covers 16 residues. The CDR3 DNA reads TGTGCCAGCAGCACCACTGGGGGCGCAGCTAATGAAAAACTGTTTTTT. Translating it yields CASSTTGGAANEKLFF.

This chain joins TRBV2 and TRBJ1-2; 8 bases line up with TRBD1. The CDR3 sequence is 16 residues long. V was pared by 6 bases and J by 3 bases, with 12 bases of the junction left unmatched. Germline CDR1 reads SNHLY; CDR2 reads FYNNEI. The chain's CDR3 is CASSESIRTGHYGYTF. Here the CDR3 DNA reads TGTGCCAGCAGCGAGTCAATAAGGACAGGGCACTATGGCTACACCTTC.

V usage is TRBV28 and J usage is TRBJ1-3, with D perhaps TRBD1 (5 bases). Germline V gene lookup returns CDR1 MDHEN and CDR2 SYDVKM. Trimming removed 3 bases at V and 4 bases at J, with 16 bases between. This CDR3 is 16 amino acids long. CDR3 DNA: TGTGCCAGCAGTTTGAGGGGACGGGCGGAGGGAAACACCATATATTTT. Residues: CASSLRGRAEGNTIYF. Variable domain in full (rest from reference TRBV28 and TRBJ1-3): DVKVTQSSRYLVKRTGEKVFLECVQDMDHENMFWYRQDPGLGLRLIYFSYDVKMKEKGDIPEGYSVSREKKERFSLILESASTNQTSMYLCASSLRGRAEGNTIYFGEGSWLTVV.

The chain is built from TRBV5-1 and TRBJ1-3, with 7 nucleotides matching TRBD1. Germline V gives CDR1 SGHRS, CDR2 YFSETQ. The CDR3 runs 17 residues. Trimming took 1 base from V and 0 from J; bases not matched to a gene: 7. CDR3 DNA: TGCGCCAGCAGCTTGACCACAGGGGAATACTCTGGAAACACCATATATTTT. Its protein product is CASSLTTGEYSGNTIYF.

CDR3 DNA sequence: TGTGCCAGCAGCGCGAGACAGGTCTTCACAGATACGCAGTATTTT. It yields the protein CASSARQVFTDTQYF. The chain employs TRBV7-8 and TRBJ2-3, with D possibly matching TRBD1 (6 bases). This CDR3 contains 15 residues. CDR1 and CDR2 (germline): SGHVS, FQNEAQ. The V gene lost 5 bases and the J gene lost 2 bases, with 14 bases spanning the gap.

This clone has just a few counts. For the CDR3, the DNA is TGTGCCAGTAGTCGACAGGGGAGTAACACTGAAGCTTTCTTT. It specifies CASSRQGSNTEAFF. The rearrangement uses TRBV19 and TRBJ1-1; TRBD1 agrees at 8 bases. The CDR3 sequence is 14 residues long. Germline CDR1 and CDR2: LNHDA and SQIVND (reference sequence). V dropped 5 bases and J dropped 2; count of bases not matched to a gene: 4.

The chain has TRBV7-2 and TRBJ1-2; 7 nucleotides match TRBD1. In germline, CDR1 is SGHTA, CDR2 FQGNSA. The V segment lost 6 bases and the J segment 4 bases; nucleotides outside the gene matches: 8. CDR3 length: 14 residues. CDR3 coding DNA: TGTGCCAGCAGTTATACAGGGGAAGGCTATGGCTACACCTTC. This gives the protein CASSYTGEGYGYTF.

V is TRBV5-6 and J is TRBJ2-7; maybe TRBD1 (6 bases). CDR1 and CDR2 from the germline V gene are SGHDT and YYEEEE. V lost 4 bases, J lost 1 base, and 9 bases lay in between. The CDR3 extends over 13 amino acids. CDR3 coding DNA: TGTGCCAGCAGCGGTGGACAGTCCTACGAGCAGTACTTC. It specifies CASSGGQSYEQYF.

This chain connects TRBV29-1 to TRBJ1-1; 7 bases are shared with TRBD1. V trimming: 2 bases; J trimming: 5 bases; junction bases outside the gene matches: 11. CDR1 and CDR2 from the germline V gene are SQVTM and ANQGSEA. The length of the CDR3 is 15 residues. The chain's CDR3 is CSVEKEGASETEAFF. CDR3 DNA: TGCAGCGTTGAAAAGGAGGGGGCGAGCGAAACTGAAGCTTTCTTT. Filled out from reference TRBV29-1 and TRBJ1-1, the complete variable domain reads SAVISQKPSRDICQRGTSLTIQCQVDSQVTMMFWYRQQPGQSLTLIATANQGSEATYESGFVIDKFPISRPNLTFSTLTVSNMSPEDSSIYLCSVEKEGASETEAFFGQGTRLTVV.

This chain links TRBV29-1 with TRBJ1-1; no clear D. Germline loops: CDR1 SQVTM, CDR2 ANQGSEA. The ends were cut back, 1 base at V and 4 bases at J, with 10 bases in the middle. The CDR3 extends over 13 amino acids. CDR3 in amino acids: CSVEARLRTEAFF. The CDR3 region has the DNA TGCAGCGTTGAAGCACGTCTCCGCACTGAAGCTTTCTTT.

The chain recombines TRBV19 with TRBJ2-3, with TRBD2 matching over 7 bases. Germline trimming cut 3 bases from V and 0 bases from J; bases unmatched to any gene: 12. The CDR3 totals 18 residues. Germline values: CDR1 LNHDA, CDR2 SQIVND (reference sequence). CDR3 residues: CASSILSAGTISTDTQYF. DNA for the CDR3: TGTGCCAGTAGTATCCTCTCCGCCGGGACTATCAGCACAGATACGCAGTATTTT.

The J gene is TRBJ2-7, the V gene TRBV7-2; 9 nucleotides agree with TRBD1. V lost 5 bases, J lost 3 bases, and 5 bases stayed unmatched. This CDR3 comprises 14 residues. Germline V lookup: CDR1 SGHTA, CDR2 FQGNSA. The CDR3 bases are TGTGCCAGCAGCCCGGACAGGGGTTTCTACGAGCAGTACTTC. Its translation: CASSPDRGFYEQYF.

This clone showed up just once. V is TRBV11-3 and J is TRBJ2-7, with D unresolved. Trimming pared 1 base from V and 3 bases from J, leaving 4 bases between. The CDR3 spans 12 residues. CDR1 and CDR2 from the germline V gene are SGHNT and YENEEA. CDR3 DNA sequence: TGTGCCAGCAGCTTAGCAGACTACGAGCAGTACTTC. Its protein product is CASSLADYEQYF. The full variable domain, rest sourced from reference TRBV11-3 and TRBJ2-7, is EAGVVQSPRYKIIEKKQPVAFWCNPISGHNTLYWYLQNLGQGPELLIRYENEEAVDDSQLPKDRFSAERLKGVDSTLKIQPAELGDSAVYLCASSLADYEQYFGPGTRLTVT.

CDR3 loop: CASSAGLAGYYNEQFF. The CDR3 DNA reads TGTGCCAGCAGCGCGGGACTAGCGGGGTACTACAATGAGCAGTTCTTC. The chain recombines TRBV5-6 with TRBJ2-1; 13 bases fit TRBD2. Germline loops: CDR1 SGHDT, CDR2 YYEEEE. V lost 4 bases and J lost 3; bases outside the gene matches: 4. The CDR3 totals 16 residues.

V gene TRBV11-3 combines with J gene TRBJ2-7; tentatively, D is TRBD1 (5 bases). This CDR3 has 14 amino acids. Trimming cost V 5 bases and J 2 bases, with 13 bases left between them. Germline lookup yields CDR1 SGHNT and CDR2 YENEEA. The CDR3 sequence: CASSPGDRTYEQYF. In nucleotides, the CDR3 is TGTGCCAGCAGCCCCGGTGACAGAACCTACGAGCAGTACTTC.

The J gene is TRBJ2-3, the V gene TRBV6-4, with D perhaps TRBD1 or TRBD2 (5 bases each). V lost 6 bases and J 1 base, leaving 17 bases between the germline ends. CDR3 length: 16 amino acids. The germline V gene encodes CDR1 MRHNA and CDR2 SNTAGT. CDR3 loop: CASSPGASFGTDTQYF. The CDR3 coding sequence is TGTGCCAGCAGCCCCGGGGCGTCCTTCGGCACAGATACGCAGTATTTT.

The chain uses TRBV9 and TRBJ2-5; the D is unclear. There are 15 residues in the CDR3. Germline CDR1 reads SGDLS; CDR2 reads YYNGEE. The V and J ends lost 0 bases and 1 base respectively, with 10 bases between them. The CDR3 spells CASSVGVAIQETQYF. CDR3 nucleotide sequence: TGTGCCAGCAGCGTAGGGGTGGCGATCCAAGAGACCCAGTACTTC.

The gene calls are TRBV11-3 and TRBJ2-1; 11 bases match TRBD2. With V trimmed by 5 bases and J by 5 bases, 8 bases remained unmatched. The CDR3 is 16 amino acids. Germline lookup yields CDR1 SGHNT and CDR2 YENEEA. The CDR3 is CASSPRLAGRNNEQFF. In DNA, the CDR3 is TGTGCCAGCAGCCCCAGACTAGCGGGAAGAAACAATGAGCAGTTCTTC.

This clone was counted a single time. The chain is built from TRBV2 and TRBJ1-2; D not resolved. V lost 0 bases and J lost 2, with 13 bases in between. CDR3 length: 16 residues. Per germline, CDR1 SNHLY and CDR2 FYNNEI. In DNA, the CDR3 is TGTGCCAGCAGTGAAGCGTACGGGGTAACGAACTATGGCTACACCTTC. This sequence encodes CASSEAYGVTNYGYTF.

The V gene is TRBV10-3, the J gene TRBJ2-1; maybe TRBD2 (6 bases). The CDR3 runs 13 residues. V dropped 11 bases and J dropped 4 bases, with 15 bases sitting between them. From germline, CDR1 is ENHRY and CDR2 SYGVKD. The CDR3 reads CAVGRDQYNEQFF. Here the CDR3 DNA reads TGTGCCGTCGGGCGGGATCAGTACAATGAGCAGTTCTTC.

The rearrangement links TRBV6-4 to TRBJ1-5; D not certain. Germline CDR1 reads MRHNA; CDR2 reads SNTAGT. This CDR3 region has 11 residues. V lost 4 bases and J lost 6, with 4 bases in between. The CDR3 region has the DNA TGTGCCAGCAGTGGAAGTCAGCCCCAGCATTTT. Residues: CASSGSQPQHF.

A single count supports this clone. V and J are TRBV2 and TRBJ1-1; possible D gene TRBD1, 6 bases. V was pared by 8 bases and J by 1 base, with 14 bases between. Per the germline V gene, CDR1 is SNHLY and CDR2 is FYNNEI. CDR3 length: 14 amino acids. The CDR3: CASSPRGQNTEAFF. The CDR3 DNA reads TGTGCCAGCTCCCCTCGGGGGCAGAACACTGAAGCTTTCTTT.

This chain connects TRBV28 to TRBJ2-1; 13 bases line up with TRBD2. The V segment lost 0 bases and the J segment 10 bases; nucleotides outside the gene matches: 12. The germline CDR1 and CDR2 sequences are MDHEN and SYDVKM. The CDR3 length is 18 residues. The CDR3 sequence is CASSLWSVRTSGGREQFF. CDR3 nucleotide sequence: TGTGCCAGCAGTTTATGGTCGGTGAGGACTAGCGGGGGTCGGGAGCAGTTCTTC.

The rearrangement uses TRBV28 and TRBJ2-7, with 7 bases that match TRBD1. With V trimmed by 5 bases and J by 3 bases, 4 bases remained unmatched. The CDR3 is 13 residues long. CDR1 MDHEN and CDR2 SYDVKM come from the germline V gene. This CDR3 reads CASSPGQSYEQYF. In DNA form, the CDR3 reads TGTGCCAGCAGTCCGGGACAGAGCTACGAGCAGTACTTC.

The chain is built from TRBV13 and TRBJ1-2; tentative D call: TRBD1 (6 bases). V dropped 2 bases and J dropped 0 bases, with 10 bases sitting between them. The V gene's germline CDR1 is PRHDT and CDR2 FYEKMQ (reference sequence). The CDR3 covers 15 residues. Here the CDR3 DNA reads TGTGCCAGCAGCTTAATGGGGGGCTCTAACTATGGCTACACCTTC. Its protein product is CASSLMGGSNYGYTF.

The chain joins TRBV7-9 to TRBJ1-4; a weak D match, TRBD1 (5 bases). CDR1 and CDR2 (germline): SEHNR, FQNEAQ (reference sequence). This CDR3 contains 11 residues. With 5 bases removed from V and 8 bases from J, the gap between germline ends came to 6 bases. This CDR3 is CASSEGEKLFF. CDR3 coding DNA: TGTGCCAGCAGCGAGGGGGAAAAACTGTTTTTT.

This clone was seen once. The rearrangement uses TRBV10-1 and TRBJ2-2; 10 bases are shared with TRBD2. The J segment lost 4 bases and the V segment lost 9 bases, leaving 11 bases of the junction unmatched. The CDR3 runs to 16 residues. In germline, CDR1 is WNHNN, CDR2 SYGVQD (reference sequence). The CDR3 DNA reads as TGCGCCAGGGGGGCCCTAGCGGGAGTCAGCACCGGGGAGCTGTTTTTT. Its protein is CARGALAGVSTGELFF.

This chain joins TRBV28 and TRBJ2-7; D not certain. V lost 5 bases and J 2 bases, leaving 10 bases between the germline ends. The V gene's germline CDR1 is MDHEN and CDR2 SYDVKM. The CDR3 length is 13 residues. CDR3 loop: CASSRLPTYEQYF. In DNA form, the CDR3 reads TGTGCCAGCAGTAGGCTCCCCACCTACGAGCAGTACTTC.